These 32 T cell receptor beta chains were sequenced from one sample in a study of post-analysis software for immune sequencing data. Included in the TCR beta cDNA libraries were unique molecular identifiers. TCRdb passed the PCR reads through MiXCR, listing each CDR3 protein once. The sample holds fewer than 700,000 distinct CDR3 sequences, around 40% seen once. The study, taken as a whole, reports: Included in a set of 5 or 6 TRBV segments more frequent in patients than controls were TRBV5-6, TRBV5-1 and TRBV20-1.

Antigen specificity for these receptors is unknown. The sequenced sample was blood. These receptors originate from a girl between 10 and 17 years old with multiple sclerosis.

This clonotype was observed at least ten times. The chain recombines TRBV20-1 with TRBJ1-5, with D possibly TRBD1 on 6 matching bases. CDR3 length equals 14 residues. Germline V gene sequence: CDR1 DFQATT, CDR2 SNEGSKA (reference sequence). Trimming removed 5 bases at V and 4 bases at J, with 15 bases between. CDR3 sequence (DNA): TGCAGTGCTGACCAACAGGGTTCTAATCAGCCCCAGCATTTT. Its translation: CSADQQGSNQPQHF.

The chain joins TRBV12-3 or TRBV12-4 to TRBJ2-1; 8 nucleotides align to TRBD1. The junction had 11 bases not matched to a gene; V was cut back by 7 bases and J by 0 bases. This CDR3 is built from 17 residues. The CDR3 loop reads CASISRTGPSSYNEQFF. CDR3 nucleotides: TGTGCCAGCATCTCTAGGACAGGGCCTAGCTCCTACAATGAGCAGTTCTTC.

The chain uses TRBV5-1 and TRBJ1-1; D unclear. V lost 7 bases to trimming and J lost 1 base, with 11 bases between them. CDR1 is SGHRS, CDR2 YFSETQ, per germline. CDR3 length: 13 amino acids. CDR3 sequence reads: CASRKASNTEAFF. CDR3 nucleotide sequence: TGCGCCAGCCGGAAGGCCTCGAACACTGAAGCTTTCTTT.

The chain has TRBV5-1 and TRBJ2-1; D is uncertain. CDR3 size: 15 residues. Germline values: CDR1 SGHRS, CDR2 YFSETQ. Trimming took off 7 bases at V and 2 bases at J, with 16 bases between the two ends. The CDR3 loop reads CASSKYSGTYNEQFF. CDR3 nucleotides: TGCGCCAGCTCTAAGTATAGTGGAACCTACAATGAGCAGTTCTTC.

This clonotype showed up just a few times. V usage is TRBV25-1 and J usage is TRBJ2-1, with D perhaps TRBD2 (5 bases). Trimming removed 7 bases at V and 4 bases at J, with 8 bases between. Germline V lookup: CDR1 MGHDK, CDR2 SYGVNS. The CDR3 is 12 amino acids. CDR3 nucleotides: TGTGCCAGCACAGACTATTACAATGAGCAGTTCTTC. It encodes CASTDYYNEQFF.

This clonotype was detected a few times. The gene calls are TRBV6-1 and TRBJ2-3; 10 nucleotides match TRBD2. From germline, CDR1 is MNHNS and CDR2 SASEGT. After removal of 7 bases from V and 2 bases from J, the junction contained 6 bases not matched to a gene. This CDR3 spans 15 amino acids. The CDR3 sequence: CASTWTSGATDTQYF. The CDR3 DNA reads TGTGCCAGCACCTGGACTAGCGGAGCCACAGATACGCAGTATTTT.

The V gene is TRBV12-3 or TRBV12-4, the J gene TRBJ2-3, with D possibly called TRBD1 or TRBD2 (5 bases each). V was trimmed by 5 bases and J by 2 bases, leaving 17 bases between them. The CDR3 has 16 residues. In DNA, the CDR3 is TGTGCCAGCAGTATTCGACTGAGGGGTTTCACAGATACGCAGTATTTT. Residues: CASSIRLRGFTDTQYF.

V is TRBV7-9 and J is TRBJ1-2; the D gene is possibly TRBD1 (5 bases). CDR3 length: 15 residues. V lost 5 bases and J 3 bases, leaving 16 bases between the germline ends. Germline loops: CDR1 SEHNR, CDR2 FQNEAQ (reference sequence). The CDR3 here is CASSPRAGNDYGYTF. The DNA for the CDR3 is TGTGCCAGCAGCCCCCGGGCAGGGAACGACTATGGCTACACCTTC.

This clonotype was recorded once. The gene calls are TRBV7-9 and TRBJ2-5, with 9 bases that match TRBD1. V lost 3 bases and J lost 2; bases outside the gene matches: 10. Germline V CDR1 and CDR2: SEHNR, FQNEAQ (reference sequence). The CDR3 is 17 amino acids. CDR3: CASSFADRGRNQETQYF. CDR3 nucleotide sequence: TGTGCCAGCAGCTTCGCCGACAGGGGGAGAAATCAAGAGACCCAGTACTTC.

This clonotype was found once. The V call is TRBV19, the J call TRBJ1-5; the D is unclear. Trimming left V 2 bases short and J 5 bases short, with 7 bases between. Germline loops: CDR1 LNHDA, CDR2 SQIVND (reference sequence). The length of the CDR3 is 13 residues. The CDR3 here is CASSIKPDQPQHF. In DNA, the CDR3 is TGTGCCAGTAGTATAAAACCCGATCAGCCCCAGCATTTT.

This clonotype was counted a few times. The chain links TRBV21-1 to TRBJ1-1. TRBV21-1 is deemed a pseudogene. CDR3 length: 15 residues. The CDR3 sequence is CASSTPLFRNTEAFF. CDR3 bases: TGTGCCAGCAGCACGCCACTTTTCAGGAACACTGAAGCTTTCTTT.

A few counts support this clonotype. V and J are TRBV7-8 and TRBJ2-3; D may be TRBD2 (5 bases). V was shortened by 1 base and J by 1 base, with 18 bases between the two germline ends. The CDR3 is 18 amino acids. Looked up from germline, CDR1 is SGHVS and CDR2 is FQNEAQ. The CDR3 protein is CASSLVVIAGGGTDTQYF. In DNA, the CDR3 is TGTGCCAGCAGCTTAGTGGTTATCGCGGGTGGCGGCACAGATACGCAGTATTTT.

This clonotype was seen more than once but under ten times. The genes are TRBV4-1 and TRBJ1-4; 8 bases map to TRBD1. Looked up from germline, CDR1 is MGHRA and CDR2 is YSYEKL. The CDR3 loop spans 16 amino acids. V was pared by 2 bases and J by 5 bases, with 7 bases of the junction left unmatched. This chain's CDR3 is CASSQPTRGRNEKLFF. The CDR3 nucleotides are TGCGCCAGCAGCCAACCCACCAGGGGGCGAAATGAAAAACTGTTTTTT.

This clonotype was recorded once. The J gene is TRBJ2-3, the V gene TRBV25-1; a weak D match, TRBD1 (5 bases). Germline assignment: CDR1 MGHDK and CDR2 SYGVNS. The CDR3 extends over 16 amino acids. Trimming pared 3 bases from V and 7 bases from J, leaving 20 bases between. CDR3 loop: CASSDPGQGIRNTQYF. CDR3 sequence (DNA): TGTGCCAGCAGTGATCCAGGGCAGGGTATCCGAAATACGCAGTATTTT.

The chain recombines TRBV20-1 with TRBJ2-7; D tentatively reads TRBD1 or TRBD2 (5 bases each). Germline assignment: CDR1 DFQATT and CDR2 SNEGSKA (reference sequence). V was clipped by 0 bases and J by 6 bases, with 18 bases between them. This CDR3 region has 15 residues. The CDR3 sequence: CSARDFAGSWGEQYF. Written as DNA, the CDR3 is TGCAGTGCTAGAGATTTCGCAGGGAGTTGGGGCGAGCAGTACTTC.

The chain is built from TRBV12-3 or TRBV12-4 and TRBJ2-1; D uncertain. Trimming pared 6 bases from V and 2 bases from J, leaving 8 bases between. The CDR3 runs 13 residues. CDR3 nucleotides: TGTGCCAGCAGCCAGACTGCCTACAATGAGCAGTTCTTC. It specifies CASSQTAYNEQFF.

V gene TRBV6-1 combines with J gene TRBJ1-1; D uncertain. V lost 7 bases and J lost 0, with 15 bases in between. Germline loops: CDR1 MNHNS, CDR2 SASEGT. The CDR3 has 15 residues. CDR3 coding DNA: TGTGCCAGCACCTCTTATGGGGTGATGAACACTGAAGCTTTCTTT. Protein sequence: CASTSYGVMNTEAFF.

A few counts support this clonotype. V and J are TRBV5-1 and TRBJ2-1, with no clear D. The germline V gene has CDR1 SGHRS and CDR2 YFSETQ. Between the trimmed V and J ends, which lost 8 bases and 0 bases, there was a span of 9 bases. This CDR3 is built from 13 residues. The chain's CDR3 is CASGSTSYNEQFF. The CDR3 DNA is TGCGCCAGTGGGTCCACCTCCTACAATGAGCAGTTCTTC.

This clonotype was seen just once. The chain recombines TRBV7-2 with TRBJ2-5; 7 bases align to TRBD2. V dropped 2 bases and J dropped 5; count of bases not matched to a gene: 17. The germline CDR1 and CDR2 sequences are SGHTA and FQGNSA. This CDR3 is 18 amino acids long. In DNA form, the CDR3 reads TGTGCCAGCAGCTTATCCCCCAGGGCTAGCGGCCTCCAGGAGACCCAGTACTTC. The encoded protein is CASSLSPRASGLQETQYF.

The rearrangement joins TRBV12-3 or TRBV12-4 to TRBJ2-3; 9 bases align to TRBD1. With 5 bases clipped from V and 5 bases from J, the junction kept 2 bases outside the gene matches. The CDR3 extends over 13 amino acids. Written as DNA, the CDR3 is TGTGCCAGCAGTGGGGGACAGGGAGATACGCAGTATTTT. Translation: CASSGGQGDTQYF.

V usage is TRBV7-8 and J usage is TRBJ1-2; no clear D gene. V dropped 2 bases and J dropped 2 bases, with 9 bases sitting between them. The CDR3 runs 14 residues. The germline V gene has CDR1 SGHVS and CDR2 FQNEAQ. CDR3 coding DNA: TGTGCCAGCAGCTTAATCCCGGGCAACTATGGCTACACCTTC. Translated, it gives CASSLIPGNYGYTF.

This clonotype was detected only a few times. This sequence joins TRBV10-3 and TRBJ2-4; D is perhaps TRBD1 (5 bases). V was pared by 4 bases and J by 8 bases, with 12 bases between. Germline-derived CDR1 and CDR2 are ENHRY and SYGVKD. The CDR3 is 13 residues long. In DNA form, the CDR3 reads TGTGCCATCAGTGTCCAGGGTAACGACATTCAGTACTTC. Its translation: CAISVQGNDIQYF.

The gene calls are TRBV12-3 or TRBV12-4 and TRBJ1-2; 8 bases are shared with TRBD1. The CDR3 sequence is 15 residues long. Germline trimming cut 6 bases from V and 4 bases from J; bases unmatched to any gene: 10. This CDR3 reads CASSPDRAIFYGYTF. The CDR3 nucleotides read TGTGCCAGCAGCCCGGACAGGGCCATATTCTATGGCTACACCTTC.

This sequence joins TRBV10-3 and TRBJ2-7; the D gene could be TRBD1 or TRBD2 (5 bases each). CDR1 and CDR2 (germline): ENHRY, SYGVKD. CDR3 length equals 14 residues. V lost 4 bases to trimming and J lost 3 bases, with 13 bases between them. For the CDR3, the DNA is TGTGCCATCAGTGTCGGGGCGAGTGACTACGAGCAGTACTTC. This translates into CAISVGASDYEQYF.

This clonotype was observed a few times. This chain connects TRBV10-1 to TRBJ2-7; TRBD2 matches at 12 bases. CDR1 and CDR2 (germline): WNHNN, SYGVQD (reference sequence). The CDR3 extends over 15 amino acids. The V gene end was trimmed by 6 bases and the J gene end by 2 bases; junction bases not matched to a gene: 5. The CDR3 DNA reads TGCGCCAGCAGCGAAAGACTAGCGGGGGCCTACGAGCAGTACTTC. Translated: CASSERLAGAYEQYF.

The CDR3 DNA follows: TGTGCCAGCAAAAGGCAGCTTGACACCTACGAGCAGTACTTC. This gives the protein CASKRQLDTYEQYF. The genes are TRBV12-3 or TRBV12-4 and TRBJ2-7; D is ambiguous. Trimming pared 7 bases from V and 2 bases from J, leaving 15 bases between. This CDR3 is 14 amino acids long.

This clonotype has a handful of counts. This sequence joins TRBV7-8 and TRBJ2-5, with 7 nucleotides matching TRBD2. The trim removed 5 bases at V and 5 bases at J, leaving 11 bases unmatched. This CDR3 is built from 15 residues. Germline values: CDR1 SGHVS, CDR2 FQNEAQ. The CDR3 loop is CASSPGLQIQETQYF. CDR3 nucleotide sequence: TGTGCCAGCAGCCCGGGACTACAGATCCAGGAGACCCAGTACTTC.

This clonotype has a handful of counts. V and J are TRBV29-1 and TRBJ1-1, with 7 bases identical to TRBD1. Germline V lookup: CDR1 SQVTM, CDR2 ANQGSEA. CDR3 length: 14 residues. The junction had 10 bases not matched to a gene; V was cut back by 6 bases and J by 3 bases. The CDR3 sequence: CSVHRGLPDTEAFF. As DNA, the CDR3 is TGCAGCGTCCATAGGGGGCTTCCGGACACTGAAGCTTTCTTT.

The chain links TRBV4-1 to TRBJ2-3; 10 bases are a match to TRBD2. V gave up 0 bases and J gave up 11 bases; unmatched junction bases: 5. This CDR3 spans 14 amino acids. CDR1 MGHRA and CDR2 YSYEKL come from the germline V gene. The CDR3 here is CASSQETSGLRQYF. The DNA for the CDR3 is TGCGCCAGCAGCCAAGAGACTAGCGGGCTGCGGCAGTATTTT.

The V gene is TRBV5-1, the J gene TRBJ2-7, with D unclear. The germline gives CDR1 SGHRS, CDR2 YFSETQ. The CDR3 is made up of 14 amino acids. V was clipped by 6 bases and J by 4 bases, with 17 bases between them. CDR3 DNA: TGCGCCAGCAAGGCAGTCACCGCCGGGTACGAGCAGTACTTC. Translation: CASKAVTAGYEQYF.

This clonotype was seen repeatedly, ten times or more. The V gene is TRBV20-1, the J gene TRBJ2-5; no clear D. Trimming stripped 1 base from V and 1 base from J, with 10 bases between. The CDR3 has 14 residues. CDR1 and CDR2 from the germline V gene are DFQATT and SNEGSKA (reference sequence). The chain's CDR3 is CSARGSTPQETQYF. CDR3 in DNA: TGCAGTGCTAGAGGGAGTACGCCCCAAGAGACCCAGTACTTC.

Ten or more counts support this clonotype. The rearrangement uses TRBV6-5 and TRBJ2-1; D assignment may be TRBD1 or TRBD2 (5 bases each). With 2 bases removed from V and 6 bases from J, the gap between germline ends came to 5 bases. Germline V lookup: CDR1 MNHEY, CDR2 SVGAGI. The CDR3 contains 12 residues. The CDR3 DNA is TGTGCCAGCAGTTACGGGGGCAATGAGCAGTTCTTC. Its protein product is CASSYGGNEQFF.